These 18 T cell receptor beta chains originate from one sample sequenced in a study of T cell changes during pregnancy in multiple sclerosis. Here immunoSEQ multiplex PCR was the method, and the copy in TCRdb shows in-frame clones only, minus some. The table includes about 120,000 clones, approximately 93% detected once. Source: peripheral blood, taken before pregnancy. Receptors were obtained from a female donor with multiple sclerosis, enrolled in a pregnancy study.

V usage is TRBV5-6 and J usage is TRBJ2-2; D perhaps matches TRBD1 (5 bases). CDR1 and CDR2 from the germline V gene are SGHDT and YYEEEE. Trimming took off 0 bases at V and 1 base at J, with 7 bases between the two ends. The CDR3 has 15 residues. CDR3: CASSLGQQNTGELFF. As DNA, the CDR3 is TGTGCCAGCAGCTTGGGACAGCAGAACACCGGGGAGCTGTTTTTT. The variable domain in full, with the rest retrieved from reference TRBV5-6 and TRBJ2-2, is DAGVTQSPTHLIKTRGQQVTLRCSPKSGHDTVSWYQQALGQGPQFIFQYYEEEERQRGNFPDRFSGHQFPNYSSELNVNALLLGDSALYLCASSLGQQNTGELFFGEGSRLTVL.

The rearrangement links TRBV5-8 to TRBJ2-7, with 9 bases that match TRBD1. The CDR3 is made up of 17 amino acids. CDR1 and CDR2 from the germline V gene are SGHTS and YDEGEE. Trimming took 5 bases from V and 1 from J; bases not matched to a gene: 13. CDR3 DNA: TGTGCCAGCAGGTTCTATCAACAGGGGGCGAGGTCCTACGAGCAGTACTTC. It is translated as CASRFYQQGARSYEQYF.

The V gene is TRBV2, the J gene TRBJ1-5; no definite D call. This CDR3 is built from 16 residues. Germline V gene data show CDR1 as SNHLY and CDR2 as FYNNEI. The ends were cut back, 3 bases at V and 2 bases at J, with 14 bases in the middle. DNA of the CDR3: TGTGCCAGCAGTGATGGCTACAGATCCGGCAATCAGCCCCAGCATTTT. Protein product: CASSDGYRSGNQPQHF.

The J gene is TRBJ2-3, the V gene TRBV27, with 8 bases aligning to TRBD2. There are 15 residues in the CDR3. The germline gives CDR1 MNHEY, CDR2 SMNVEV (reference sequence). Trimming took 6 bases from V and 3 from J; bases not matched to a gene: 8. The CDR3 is CASSSAGGRTDTQYF. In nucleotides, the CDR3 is TGTGCCAGCAGCTCGGCTGGCGGGAGGACAGATACGCAGTATTTT.

In nucleotides, the CDR3 is TGTGCCAGCAGACTCCTTGGGGGAGGACTAAACGAGGGTGAGCAGTTCTTC. Translation: CASRLLGGGLNEGEQFF. This chain connects TRBV27 to TRBJ2-1; possibly TRBD2 for D (6 bases). V lost 6 bases to trimming and J lost 9 bases, with 27 bases between them. CDR1 is MNHEY, CDR2 SMNVEV, per germline (reference sequence). The CDR3 sequence is 17 residues long.

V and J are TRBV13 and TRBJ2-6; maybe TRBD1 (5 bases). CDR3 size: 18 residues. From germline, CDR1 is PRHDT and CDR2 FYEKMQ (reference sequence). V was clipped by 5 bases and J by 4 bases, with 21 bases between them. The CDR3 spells CASSPTQGLVVGANVLTF. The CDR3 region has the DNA TGTGCCAGCAGCCCAACTCAGGGTTTAGTAGTCGGGGCCAACGTCCTGACTTTC. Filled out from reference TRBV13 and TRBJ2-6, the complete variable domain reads AAGVIQSPRHLIKEKRETATLKCYPIPRHDTVYWYQQGPGQDPQFLISFYEKMQSDKGSIPDRFSAQQFSDYHSELNMSSLELGDSALYFCASSPTQGLVVGANVLTFGAGSRLTVL.

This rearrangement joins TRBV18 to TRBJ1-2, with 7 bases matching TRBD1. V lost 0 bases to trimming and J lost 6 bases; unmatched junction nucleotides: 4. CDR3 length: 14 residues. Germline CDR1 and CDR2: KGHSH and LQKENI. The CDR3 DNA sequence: TGTGCCAGCTCACCACCGGAGGGGGCTAATGGCTACACCTTC. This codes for CASSPPEGANGYTF.

The CDR3 region has the DNA TGTGCCAGCTCACCCCTCACAGGCCTCAACACCGGGGAGCTGTTTTTT. Protein product: CASSPLTGLNTGELFF. V gene TRBV18 combines with J gene TRBJ2-2; D may be TRBD1 (5 bases). The germline gives CDR1 KGHSH, CDR2 LQKENI. This CDR3 is 16 amino acids long. V shed 3 bases and J shed 2 bases, with 13 bases lying between them.

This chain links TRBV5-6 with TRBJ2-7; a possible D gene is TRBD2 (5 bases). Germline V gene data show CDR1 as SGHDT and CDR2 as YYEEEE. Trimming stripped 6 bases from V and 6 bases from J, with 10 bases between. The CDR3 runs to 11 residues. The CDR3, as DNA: TGTGCCAGCAATTTTGGAGGCGAGCAGTACTTC. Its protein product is CASNFGGEQYF.

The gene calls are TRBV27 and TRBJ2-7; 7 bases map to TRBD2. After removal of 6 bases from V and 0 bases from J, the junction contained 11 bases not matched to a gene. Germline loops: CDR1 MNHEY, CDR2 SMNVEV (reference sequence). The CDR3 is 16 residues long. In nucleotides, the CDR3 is TGTGCCAGCAGACCCAAACGGGACTACCCCTCCTACGAGCAGTACTTC. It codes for CASRPKRDYPSYEQYF.

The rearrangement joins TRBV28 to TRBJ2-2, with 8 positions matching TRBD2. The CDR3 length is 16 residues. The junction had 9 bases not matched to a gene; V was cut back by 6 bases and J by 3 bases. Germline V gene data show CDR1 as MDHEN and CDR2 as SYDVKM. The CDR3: CASSLIGTRDTGELFF. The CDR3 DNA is TGTGCCAGCAGCTTAATTGGGACTAGAGACACCGGGGAGCTGTTTTTT.

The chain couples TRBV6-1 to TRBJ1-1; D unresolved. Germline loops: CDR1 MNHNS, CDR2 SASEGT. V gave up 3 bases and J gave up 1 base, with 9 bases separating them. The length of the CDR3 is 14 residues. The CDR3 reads CASSERTPNTEAFF. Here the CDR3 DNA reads TGTGCCAGCAGTGAGAGAACCCCGAACACTGAAGCTTTCTTT.

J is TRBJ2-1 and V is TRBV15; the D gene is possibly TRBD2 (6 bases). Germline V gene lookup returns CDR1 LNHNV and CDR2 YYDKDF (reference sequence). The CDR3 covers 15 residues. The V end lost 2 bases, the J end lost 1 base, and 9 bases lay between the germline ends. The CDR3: CATSRTSLSYNEQFF. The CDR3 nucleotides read TGTGCCACCAGCAGAACTAGCTTGTCCTACAATGAGCAGTTCTTC.

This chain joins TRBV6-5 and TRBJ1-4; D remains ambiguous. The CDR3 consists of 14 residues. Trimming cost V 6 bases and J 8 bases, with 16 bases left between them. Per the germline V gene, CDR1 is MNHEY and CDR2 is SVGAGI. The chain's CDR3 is CASSERGFREKLFF. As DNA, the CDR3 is TGTGCCAGCAGCGAACGGGGTTTTCGGGAAAAACTGTTTTTT.

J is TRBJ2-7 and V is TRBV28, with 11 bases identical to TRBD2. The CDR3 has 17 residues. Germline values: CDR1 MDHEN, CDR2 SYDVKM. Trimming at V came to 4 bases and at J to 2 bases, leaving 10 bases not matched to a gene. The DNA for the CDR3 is TGTGCCAGCAGTTCAACTGTCGTTAGCGGGAGGGCCTACGAGCAGTACTTC. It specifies CASSSTVVSGRAYEQYF. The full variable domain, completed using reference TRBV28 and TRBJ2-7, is DVKVTQSSRYLVKRTGEKVFLECVQDMDHENMFWYRQDPGLGLRLIYFSYDVKMKEKGDIPEGYSVSREKKERFSLILESASTNQTSMYLCASSSTVVSGRAYEQYFGPGTRLTVT.

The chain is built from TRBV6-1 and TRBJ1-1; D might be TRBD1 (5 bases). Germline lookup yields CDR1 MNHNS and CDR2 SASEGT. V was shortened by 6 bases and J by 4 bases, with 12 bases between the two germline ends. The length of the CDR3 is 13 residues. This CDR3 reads CASRQVLGTEAFF. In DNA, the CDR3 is TGTGCCAGCAGACAGGTCTTGGGCACTGAAGCTTTCTTT.

CDR3 protein: CASSQAIAGGPREQFF. The CDR3 DNA is TGTGCCAGCAGCCAGGCCATAGCGGGGGGGCCTAGGGAGCAGTTCTTC. The chain links TRBV7-6 to TRBJ2-1; TRBD2 aligns across 11 bases. J lost 10 bases, V lost 5 bases, and 13 bases had no gene match. Germline loops: CDR1 SGHVS, CDR2 FNYEAQ. The CDR3 totals 16 residues.

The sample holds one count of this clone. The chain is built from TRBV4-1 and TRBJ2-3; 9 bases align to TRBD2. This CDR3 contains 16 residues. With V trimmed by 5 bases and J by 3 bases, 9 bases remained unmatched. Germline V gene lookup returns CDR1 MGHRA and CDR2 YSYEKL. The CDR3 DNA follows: TGCGCCAGCAGCACCCGGCGCCTAGCGGGAACAGATACGCAGTATTTT. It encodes CASSTRRLAGTDTQYF.